The T cell receptor beta chain described here comes from a study of OX40 agonist ivuxolimab in advanced cancers. Study background: Patients got intravenous ivuxolimab at 0.01 to 10 mg/kg every 2 weeks.

At baseline, cycle 4 day 1, and cycle 7 day 1, blood was sampled. The table came from immunoSEQ multiplex PCR; TCRdb's copy has only in-frame clones and leaves some out. The sample lists tens of thousands of clones, around nine tenths occurring once. This clone was seen more than once but under ten times. V lost 10 bases and J 2 bases, leaving 15 bases between the germline ends. The CDR3 totals 13 residues. CDR1 is MNHEY, CDR2 SVGAGI, per germline. The sequence came from an adult with an advanced solid tumor such as melanoma, head and neck, liver or kidney cancer. This chain connects TRBV6-5 to TRBJ2-7, with D possibly matching TRBD1 (6 bases). Here the sequenced sample was CD4+ or CD8+ T cells sorted from blood, taken in a trial of the OX40 agonist ivuxolimab. The CDR3 loop reads CATTPGATYEQYF. CDR3 sequence (DNA): TGTGCCACCACGCCAGGGGCCACCTACGAGCAGTACTTC.